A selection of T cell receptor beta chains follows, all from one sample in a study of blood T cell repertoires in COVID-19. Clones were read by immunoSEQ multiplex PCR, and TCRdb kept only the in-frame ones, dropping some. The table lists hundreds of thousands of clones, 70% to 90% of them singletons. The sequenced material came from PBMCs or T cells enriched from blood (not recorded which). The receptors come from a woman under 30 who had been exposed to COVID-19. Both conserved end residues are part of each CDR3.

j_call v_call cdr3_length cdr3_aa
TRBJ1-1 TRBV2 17 CASRVGSGFYENTEAFF
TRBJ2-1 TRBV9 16 CASSASGAASYNEQFF
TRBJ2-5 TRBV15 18 CATSRDIGRTGYQETQYF
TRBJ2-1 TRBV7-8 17 CASSLAVSGGSYNEQFF
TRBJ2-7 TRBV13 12 CASSGTRYEQYF
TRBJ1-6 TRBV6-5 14 CASSREGPHSPLHF
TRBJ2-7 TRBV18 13 CASSRGIDYEQYF
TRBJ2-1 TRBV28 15 CASRDLGHLPGEQFF
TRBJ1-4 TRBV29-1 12 CSVRLPNEKLFF
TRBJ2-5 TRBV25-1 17 CASIPSGGLASRETQYF
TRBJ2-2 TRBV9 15 CASSLEGASTGELFF
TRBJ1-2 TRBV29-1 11 CSVNRGSGYTF
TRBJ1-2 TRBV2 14 CASRQTAFNYGYTF
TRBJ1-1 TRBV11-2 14 CASSSQGANTEAFF
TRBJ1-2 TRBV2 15 CASSEGGGFNYGYTF
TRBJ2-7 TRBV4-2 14 CASSYTPGDYEQYF
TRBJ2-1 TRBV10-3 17 CAISDPRLAGDYNEQFF
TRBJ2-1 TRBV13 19 CASSLPKFGASGGATEQFF
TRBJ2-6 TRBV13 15 CASSPGQGYANVLTF
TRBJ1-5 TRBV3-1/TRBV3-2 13 CASSRGRNQPQHF
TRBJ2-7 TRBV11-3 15 CASSLDATGSREQYF
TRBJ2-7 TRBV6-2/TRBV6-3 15 CASSYRSGSLYEQYF
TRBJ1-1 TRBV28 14 CASRVETGVTEAFF
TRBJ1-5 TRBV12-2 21 CASRSHGKSGTGGAGNQPQHF
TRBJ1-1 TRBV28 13 CASSLQGRTEAFF
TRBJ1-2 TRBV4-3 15 CASSQDLGGISGYTF
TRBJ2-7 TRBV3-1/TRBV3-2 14 CASSRDRPNYEQYF
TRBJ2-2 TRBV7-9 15 CASSPGLAATGELFF
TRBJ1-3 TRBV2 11 CARDTENTIYF
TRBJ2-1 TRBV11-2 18 CASSLQAGGPGSYNEQFF
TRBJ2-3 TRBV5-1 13 CASSFSVGDTQYF
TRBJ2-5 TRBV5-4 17 CASSLGRHLGVSETQYF
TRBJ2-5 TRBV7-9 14 CASSFPQQGETQYF
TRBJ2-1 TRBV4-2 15 CASSQPGQAYNEQFF
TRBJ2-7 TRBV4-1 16 CASSQDQGGNPDEQYF
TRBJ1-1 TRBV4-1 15 CASSHPPAGDTEAFF
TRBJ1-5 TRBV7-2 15 CASSLTGQVNQPQHF
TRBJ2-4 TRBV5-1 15 CASRRGQPKENIQYF
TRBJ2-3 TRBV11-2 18 CASSPSPSGSPGPHTQYF
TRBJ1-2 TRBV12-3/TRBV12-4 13 CASSFSTAGGYTF
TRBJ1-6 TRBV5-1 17 CASSQDAGNGYNSPLHF
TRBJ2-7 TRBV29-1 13 CSVQGAISYEQYF
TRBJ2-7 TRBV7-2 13 CASSSRSSYEQYF
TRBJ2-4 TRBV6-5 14 CASRRTGIGNIQYF
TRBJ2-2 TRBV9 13 CARLEGRPGELFF
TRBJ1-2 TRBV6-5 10 CASSSGGYTF
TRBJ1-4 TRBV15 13 CATSSTGGEKLFF
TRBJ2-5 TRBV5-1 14 CASFGERAGETQYF
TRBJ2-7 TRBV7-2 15 CASSFGTTSSYEQYF
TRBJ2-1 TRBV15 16 CATSRPMTGQDNEQFF
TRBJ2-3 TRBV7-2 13 CASSLGTPDTQYF
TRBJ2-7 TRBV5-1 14 CASSPSGGAYEQYF
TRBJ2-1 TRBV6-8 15 CASPETSGRSSLVFF
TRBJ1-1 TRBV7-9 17 CASSLSLFGQQNTEAFF
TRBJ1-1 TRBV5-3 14 CARSLGGGNTEAFF
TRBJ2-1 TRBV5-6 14 CASSLTSGVGEQFF
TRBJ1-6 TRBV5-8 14 CASSWTGGNSPLHF
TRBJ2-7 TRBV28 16 CASSLSGQGGGYEQYF
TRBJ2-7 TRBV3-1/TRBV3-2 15 CASSHNSDPAGEQYF